This T cell receptor (beta chain) was recovered during a study of blood T cell repertoires in COVID-19. As processed by the authors: Researchers report that nucleated cell counts were estimated from reference gene primer amplification. Some clones are missing from TCRdb's copy, which holds only in-frame ones; the method was immunoSEQ multiplex PCR. For V, J and clone size, that table is used; D and trimming come from the DNA. The table lists fewer than 500,000 clones, 87% of them singletons. This CDR3 is built from 15 residues. CDR1 is MDHEN and CDR2 is SYDVKM in the germline V gene. Trimming removed 1 base from V and 2 bases from J, with 11 bases in between. In its sample, this clone was seen a few times.

This sequence was found in a woman aged 18-29 years who had recovered from COVID-19. The specimen sequenced was PBMCs or T cells enriched from blood (not recorded which). This sequence joins TRBV28 and TRBJ1-2; D perhaps matches TRBD1 (5 bases). The CDR3 DNA is TGTGCCAGCAGTTTATCGGCGGGGGGAAACTATGGCTACACCTTC. It is translated as CASSLSAGGNYGYTF.